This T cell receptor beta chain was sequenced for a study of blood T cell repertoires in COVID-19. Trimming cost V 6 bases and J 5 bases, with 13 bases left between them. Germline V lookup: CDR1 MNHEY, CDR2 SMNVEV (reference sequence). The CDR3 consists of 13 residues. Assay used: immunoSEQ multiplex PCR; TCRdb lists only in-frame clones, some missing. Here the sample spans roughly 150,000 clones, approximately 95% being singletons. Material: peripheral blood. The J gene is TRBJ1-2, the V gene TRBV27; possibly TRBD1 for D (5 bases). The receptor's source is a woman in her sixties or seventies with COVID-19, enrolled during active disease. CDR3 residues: CASSPSGGYGYTF. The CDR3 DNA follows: TGTGCCAGCAGCCCTTCGGGGGGTTATGGCTACACCTTC.